Below, 26 T cell receptor beta chains from the same sample are listed, as sequenced in a study of tumor-infiltrating lymphocytes in primary liver carcinoma. Taking roughly 18-32 mg of unsorted bulk tissue, the authors co-extracted RNA and DNA. The researchers produced TCR beta cDNA from 450 to 600 ng total RNA with a constant-region primer. Three nested multiplex PCR rounds, a slightly modified ARM-PCR method, built the TCR beta libraries. Two initial PCR rounds of roughly 10 cycles each paired TRBV1-TRBV30 forward primers with a C-beta reverse primer. Via MiXCR, TCRdb re-called the multiplex PCR reads, giving one row per CDR3 protein. The table records fewer than 250,000 distinct CDR3 sequences, about 85% of them present only once. The sample consisted of tumor tissue from primary liver carcinoma. The receptors were gathered from a man aged 35 to 55 with primary liver carcinoma and hepatitis B virus infection.

This clonotype was recorded a few times. The V gene is TRBV29-1, the J gene TRBJ2-2; D is undetermined. CDR1 and CDR2 (germline): SQVTM, ANQGSEA. CDR3 length: 13 residues. The germline V and J ends were trimmed by 4 bases and 5 bases, with 11 bases remaining between them. DNA of the CDR3: TGCAGCGTTGGGGTGAGGCGTACCGGGGAGCTGTTTTTT. This codes for CSVGVRRTGELFF.

A remark on this clonotype: At one of its ends the junction is not consistent with the germline gene, which may arise from a read error. The rearrangement links TRBV29-1 to TRBJ2-1; D perhaps matches TRBD2 (6 bases). The CDR3 is made up of 13 amino acids. CDR1 SQVTM and CDR2 ANQGSEA come from the germline V gene. The DNA for the CDR3 is TGCAGCAGGACTACCGGGAAGCTCTATGAGCAATTCTTC. It specifies CSRTTGKLYEQFF.

Details on this clonotype: At one end, the junction sequence differs from germline, possibly due to a read error. V gene TRBV29-1 combines with J gene TRBJ1-2; a weak D match, TRBD1 (5 bases). The CDR3 sequence is 18 residues long. Per the germline V gene, CDR1 is SQVTM and CDR2 is ANQGSEA. CDR3 protein: CRVEAPTGTQVANYGYTF. CDR3 bases: TGTAGGGTTGAGGCACCAACAGGAACTCAAGTGGCTAATTATGGCTACACCTTC.

Notes on this clonotype: The limits of the CDR3 on the DNA are not certain, so only TCRdb's listed CDR3 is given. The rearrangement links TRBV29-1 to TRBJ2-2; the DNA was not compared with TRBD1, the D call given in the table. Per the germline V gene, CDR1 is SQVTM and CDR2 is ANQGSEA. A total of 12 residues make up the CDR3, ends included. CDR3 protein: CSVARGIGELLF.

Worth noting for this clonotype: A much bigger clone sits one base away, suggesting this may be a read error. The V and J genes are TRBV28 and TRBJ2-5, with 8 bases fitting TRBD1. CDR3 size: 15 residues. The germline gives CDR1 MDHEN, CDR2 SYDVKM. The CDR3 here is CTSSPTTGAIETQYF. The CDR3 nucleotides are TGTACCAGCAGTCCGACGACAGGGGCTATCGAGACCCAGTACTTC.

In the case of this clonotype: Relative to the germline gene, one junction end is altered; a read error may explain this. The rearrangement links TRBV5-1 to TRBJ2-5; TRBD1 agrees at 8 bases. This CDR3 has 15 residues. Per the germline V gene, CDR1 is SGHRS and CDR2 is YFSETQ. The DNA of the CDR3 is TGCGCCAGCAGCCCGGACAGGGTGGGACAAGATACCCAGTACTTC. Its translation is CASSPDRVGQDTQYF.

About this clonotype: A read error may account for a junction end that differs from germline. The chain recombines TRBV5-4 with TRBJ1-5; D unresolved. The CDR3 has 15 amino acids. The germline V gene encodes CDR1 SGHNT and CDR2 YYREEE (reference sequence). The DNA for the CDR3 is TGTGCCAGCAGCCGCGACGGAAATAGCGATCAGTCCCAGCATTTT. Its protein is CASSRDGNSDQSQHF.

For this clonotype: The junction differs from germline at one of its ends, possibly a read error. The gene calls are TRBV6-5 and TRBJ1-2; possibly TRBD1 for D (5 bases). This CDR3 is 17 amino acids long. Germline CDR1 is MNHEY and CDR2 is SVGAGI. The CDR3 spells CTSKGRQGDRFGYGYTF. The DNA of the CDR3 is TGTACCAGCAAGGGGAGACAAGGAGATCGATTCGGCTATGGCTACACCTTC.

In this sample, this clonotype turned up many times. The chain links TRBV7-8 to TRBJ2-1; 7 nucleotides match TRBD1. Germline CDR1 and CDR2: SGHVS and FQNEAQ. The CDR3 has 17 residues. The ends lost 3 bases at V and 5 bases at J; junction bases unmatched: 13. DNA for the CDR3: TGTGCCAGCAGCTTCGGACAGGTGGCCCTGAGACACAATGAGCAGTTCTTC. Translating gives CASSFGQVALRHNEQFF.

Many counts were recorded for this clonotype. The chain couples TRBV28 to TRBJ2-1; D is uncertain. Germline V gene sequence: CDR1 MDHEN, CDR2 SYDVKM. The CDR3 consists of 16 residues. Trimming took 5 bases from V and 0 from J, leaving 14 bases between them. CDR3 in amino acids: CASSPQTGGSYNEQFF. The CDR3 bases are TGTGCCAGCAGTCCGCAGACGGGCGGCTCCTACAATGAGCAGTTCTTC.

Details on this clonotype: Germline is not matched at one junction end, which may reflect a read error. The DNA of the CDR3 is TGTGCCAGCAGTCCTCTATTGGACAGTTACACCGGAGAGCTGTCTTTT. This encodes CASSPLLDSYTGELSF. This chain joins TRBV28 and TRBJ2-2; D possibly corresponds to TRBD1 (6 bases). The germline V gene has CDR1 MDHEN and CDR2 SYDVKM. The CDR3 runs 16 residues.

In the case of this clonotype: The final CDR3 position lacks the conserved phenylalanine or tryptophan, pointing to a likely read error. The rearrangement uses TRBV5-4 and TRBJ2-5; 8 nucleotides agree with TRBD2. The germline V gene encodes CDR1 SGHNT and CDR2 YYREEE (reference sequence). This CDR3 contains 17 residues. The CDR3 DNA reads as TGTACCAGCAGTCCCAATAGCGGGAAAACTAAAGGGAGACCCCAGTACTTA. The encoded protein is CTSSPNSGKTKGRPQYL.

This clonotype occurred once. The junction shows a germline mismatch at one end, possibly a read error. The gene calls are TRBV28 and TRBJ1-5; D is unclear. The germline V gene has CDR1 MDHEN and CDR2 SYDVKM. There are 17 residues in the CDR3. The chain's CDR3 is CASSLWTDPYSNQPHHF. Here the CDR3 DNA reads TGTGCCAGCAGTTTGTGGACCGATCCATATAGCAATCAGCCCCATCATTTT.

This clonotype has just one count. The J gene is TRBJ1-1, the V gene TRBV19; possibly TRBD1 for D (6 bases). CDR3 length: 14 amino acids. The germline gives CDR1 LNHDA, CDR2 SQIVND (reference sequence). V gave up 3 bases and J gave up 6 bases, with 14 bases separating them. CDR3 sequence: CASSIRGARAEAFF. The DNA of the CDR3 is TGTGCCAGTAGTATTAGGGGGGCGAGAGCTGAAGCTTTCTTT.

The J gene is TRBJ2-1, the V gene TRBV30; perhaps TRBD2 as D (6 bases). The CDR3 extends over 16 amino acids. V shed 2 bases and J shed 2 bases, with 16 bases lying between them. In germline, CDR1 is GTSNPN, CDR2 SVGIG (reference sequence). The CDR3 coding sequence is TGTGCCTGGAGTCGACTAGGAAGTAGGGCCTACAATGAGCAGTTCTTC. This sequence encodes CAWSRLGSRAYNEQFF.

With respect to this clonotype: In this CDR3 the conserved last residue, phenylalanine or tryptophan, is missing, so a read error is likely. The rearrangement uses TRBV29-1 and TRBJ1-2, with TRBD1 matching over 12 bases. V trimming: 5 bases; J trimming: 8 bases; junction bases outside the gene matches: 12. The CDR3 length is 15 residues. CDR1 and CDR2 from the germline V gene are SQVTM and ANQGSEA. The CDR3 DNA reads TGCAGCGTTACATACACCGGGACAGGGGGCTTGGGCTACACCTTG. This translates into CSVTYTGTGGLGYTL.

On this clonotype itself: A much larger clone lies one base from this, so it may be a read error. The chain joins TRBV5-1 to TRBJ2-3; a possible D gene is TRBD2 (6 bases). This CDR3 comprises 14 residues. Germline CDR1 reads SGHRS; CDR2 reads YFSETQ. The CDR3 DNA follows: TGCGCCAGCAGCTTGTGGGGTACGGGAGATACGCACTATTTT. This translates into CASSLWGTGDTHYF.

The chain couples TRBV7-3 to TRBJ2-1, with D unclear. CDR1 and CDR2 from the germline V gene are SGHTA and FQGTGA. Trimming stripped 5 bases from V and 0 bases from J, with 11 bases between. The CDR3 extends over 15 amino acids. The CDR3 DNA sequence: TGTGCCAGCAGCCCAGGCGTGAGCTCCTACAATGAGCAGTTCTTC. Translation gives CASSPGVSSYNEQFF.

This clonotype was recorded once. The rearrangement joins TRBV29-1 to TRBJ2-7; D is unclear. Germline assignment: CDR1 SQVTM and CDR2 ANQGSEA. Trimming pared 6 bases from V and 1 base from J, leaving 19 bases between. This CDR3 is 15 amino acids long. DNA for the CDR3: TGCAGCGTCATTTTTCTACAGCCACGATCCTACGAGCAGTACTTC. Encoded protein: CSVIFLQPRSYEQYF.

Details on this clonotype: This may be a read error: a much more frequent sequence differs by one nucleotide. The chain is built from TRBV28 and TRBJ2-1, with D perhaps TRBD2 (6 bases). The V gene's germline CDR1 is MDHEN and CDR2 SYDVKM. This CDR3 region has 15 residues. The ends were cut back, 2 bases at V and 8 bases at J, with 16 bases in the middle. The CDR3 loop reads CASSLSRDWGYEQFF. DNA for the CDR3: TGTGCCAGCAGTTTAAGCAGGGACTGGGGCTATGAGCAGTTCTTC.

This clonotype was observed once. The chain uses TRBV6-1 and TRBJ1-1; D is undetermined. The CDR3 is 13 residues long. Trimming removed 7 bases from V and 11 bases from J, with 20 bases in between. Germline CDR1 is MNHNS and CDR2 is SASEGT. In DNA form, the CDR3 reads TGTGCCAGCACCCTCAAGGAGTACAGTGATGCTTTCTTT. Its translation: CASTLKEYSDAFF.

This clonotype was detected once. The junction and the germline gene differ at one end; a read error may be behind it. The chain links TRBV7-6 to TRBJ2-7, with D uncertain. CDR1 and CDR2 from the germline V gene are SGHVS and FNYEAQ. The CDR3 is 14 residues long. Written as DNA, the CDR3 is TGTGCCAGCAGGTTAGGCCCGGAGACCGGCGAGCAGTACTTC. This gives the protein CASRLGPETGEQYF.

Details on this clonotype: The junction shows a germline mismatch at one end, possibly a read error. The V call is TRBV29-1, the J call TRBJ2-3; 7 nucleotides agree with TRBD2. Germline loops: CDR1 SQVTM, CDR2 ANQGSEA. The CDR3 is made up of 13 amino acids. This CDR3 reads CTVVLAGIDTQYF. CDR3 in DNA: TGCACCGTTGTATTAGCGGGTATAGATACGCAGTATTTT.

About this clonotype itself: Germline is not matched at one junction end, which may reflect a read error. CDR3 residues: CAGSVSGLYNSPLHF. CDR3 nucleotides: TGTGCCGGCAGCGTATCCGGACTCTATAATTCACCCCTCCACTTT. The chain couples TRBV9 to TRBJ1-6; no clear D. Germline V gives CDR1 SGDLS, CDR2 YYNGEE. The CDR3 extends over 15 amino acids. Complete variable domain (other parts from reference TRBV9 and TRBJ1-6): DSGVTQTPKHLITATGQRVTLRCSPRSGDLSVYWYQQSLDQGLQFLIQYYNGEERAKGNILERFSAQQFPDLHSELNLSSLELGDSALYFCAGSVSGLYNSPLHFGNGTRLTVT.

As regards this clonotype: The conserved phenylalanine or tryptophan normally closing the CDR3 is absent here, so this likely arose from a read error. The V gene is TRBV6-1, the J gene TRBJ1-4, with TRBD1 matching 8 bases. J was trimmed by 7 bases and V by 8 bases; bases with no gene match: 9. Germline CDR1 reads MNHNS; CDR2 reads SASEGT. The CDR3 has 14 amino acids. The CDR3 spells CASGKDRESEKLFY. CDR3 nucleotides: TGTGCCAGCGGTAAGGACAGGGAGAGTGAAAAACTGTTTTAT.

On this clonotype itself: A read error may produce the germline difference seen at one junction end. This sequence joins TRBV12-3 or TRBV12-4 and TRBJ2-5; 8 bases are shared with TRBD2. The CDR3 consists of 13 residues. In DNA, the CDR3 is TGTGACAGCAGTCTTAGCGGGACGGAAACCCAGTACTTC. Protein product: CDSSLSGTETQYF.